A selection of T cell receptor beta chains follows, all from one sample in a study of tumor-infiltrating lymphocytes in localized non-small cell lung cancer. Sequenced by immunoSEQ multiplex PCR; TCRdb stores in-frame clones only, minus some. The sample consists of 5,500 to 7,500 clones, around 70% of them appearing once. Sequenced input: uninvolved lung tissue not adjacent to the tumor. The source is a human donor with non-small cell lung cancer. The CDR3 runs from the conserved cysteine through the conserved F or W. The order of the fields is J gene, D gene, V gene, clone size, CDR3 protein, CDR3 DNA. D genes are given only for firm matches. Expanded clones get a size class; other rows say once, few or many, or leave the size out.

TRBJ1-2 TRBD1 TRBV15 NA CATSRDRGEYGYTF TGTGCCACCAGCAGGGACAGGGGGGAATATGGCTACACCTTC
TRBJ2-1 TRBD2 TRBV4-1 NA CASSQVPSGGGSYNEQFF TGCGCCAGCAGCCAAGTTCCTAGCGGGGGGGGCTCCTACAATGAGCAGTTCTTC
TRBJ2-3 TRBD1 TRBV4-2 NA CASSPVDPGQGIDTQYF TGTGCCAGCAGCCCCGTTGATCCGGGACAGGGGATAGATACGCAGTATTTT
TRBJ2-1 NA TRBV15 NA CATSRDQTYNEQFF TGTGCCACCAGCAGAGATCAGACCTACAATGAGCAGTTCTTC
TRBJ1-1 NA TRBV18 NA CASSPPLKGMNTEAFF TGTGCCAGCTCACCACCCCTGAAAGGAATGAACACTGAAGCTTTCTTT
TRBJ1-5 NA TRBV19 NA CAGGQGFQPQHF TGTGCCGGGGGGCAGGGGTTTCAGCCCCAGCATTTT
TRBJ1-1 NA TRBV28 NA CASSPPGGFKAFF TGTGCCAGCAGTCCACCCGGGGGGTTTAAAGCTTTCTTT
TRBJ2-1 NA TRBV11-2 NA CASSLGGRQKLNEQFF TGTGCCAGCAGCTTAGGGGGGAGGCAAAAACTCAATGAGCAGTTCTTC
TRBJ1-2 NA TRBV15 NA CATSRDRDRTSNYGYTF TGTGCCACCAGCAGAGATCGAGACAGGACCTCCAACTATGGCTACACCTTC
TRBJ1-1 NA TRBV6-5 NA CASSQGTEAFF TGTGCCAGCAGTCAGGGCACTGAAGCTTTCTTT
TRBJ2-1 TRBD2 TRBV6-5 few CASKDSGWDENEQFF TGTGCCAGCAAGGATAGCGGGTGGGATGAGAATGAGCAGTTCTTC
TRBJ2-7 TRBD1 TRBV2 NA CASSLGTAPYEQYF TGTGCCAGCAGCCTAGGGACAGCGCCCTACGAGCAGTACTTC
TRBJ1-6 NA TRBV7-2 once CASSPAGPSYNSPLHF TGTGCCAGCAGCCCAGCAGGTCCCTCCTATAATTCACCCCTCCACTTT
TRBJ2-5 NA TRBV18 NA CASSPPKTGQGETQYF TGTGCCAGCTCACCACCCAAAACGGGCCAGGGAGAGACCCAGTACTTC
TRBJ2-3 NA TRBV19 NA CATNSIGRDTQYF TGTGCCACCAATTCAATAGGGAGGGATACGCAGTATTTT
TRBJ2-3 NA TRBV5-5 NA CASSLQQRSTDTQYF TGTGCCAGCAGCTTGCAACAGCGGAGCACAGATACGCAGTATTTT
TRBJ1-1 NA TRBV9 NA CASSNLDGHTEAFF TGTGCCAGCAGTAACCTGGACGGCCACACTGAAGCTTTCTTT
TRBJ1-5 NA TRBV19 NA CASSIRRGGGNQPQHF TGTGCCAGTAGTATTAGGAGAGGGGGTGGCAATCAGCCCCAGCATTTT
TRBJ2-1 NA TRBV6-5 NA CAVSRAVGDEQFF TGTGCCGTTAGCAGGGCGGTCGGCGATGAGCAGTTCTTC
TRBJ2-6 NA TRBV18 NA CASSQSSGANVLTF TGTGCCAGCTCACAGAGCTCTGGGGCCAACGTCCTGACTTTC
TRBJ1-5 NA TRBV4-3 NA CASSQDPPGNNQPQHF TGCGCCAGCAGCCAAGATCCCCCTGGAAACAATCAGCCCCAGCATTTT
TRBJ1-2 TRBD1 TRBV4-1 NA CASSHLGQGSNGYTF TGCGCCAGCAGCCACCTCGGACAGGGGTCCAATGGCTACACCTTC
TRBJ2-3 TRBD1 TRBV11-3 few CASSLHRGTDTQYF TGTGCCAGCAGCCTGCACAGGGGAACAGATACGCAGTATTTT
TRBJ2-5 NA TRBV7-3 NA CASSLNTPGETQYF TGTGCCAGCAGCTTAAACACACCGGGGGAGACCCAGTACTTC